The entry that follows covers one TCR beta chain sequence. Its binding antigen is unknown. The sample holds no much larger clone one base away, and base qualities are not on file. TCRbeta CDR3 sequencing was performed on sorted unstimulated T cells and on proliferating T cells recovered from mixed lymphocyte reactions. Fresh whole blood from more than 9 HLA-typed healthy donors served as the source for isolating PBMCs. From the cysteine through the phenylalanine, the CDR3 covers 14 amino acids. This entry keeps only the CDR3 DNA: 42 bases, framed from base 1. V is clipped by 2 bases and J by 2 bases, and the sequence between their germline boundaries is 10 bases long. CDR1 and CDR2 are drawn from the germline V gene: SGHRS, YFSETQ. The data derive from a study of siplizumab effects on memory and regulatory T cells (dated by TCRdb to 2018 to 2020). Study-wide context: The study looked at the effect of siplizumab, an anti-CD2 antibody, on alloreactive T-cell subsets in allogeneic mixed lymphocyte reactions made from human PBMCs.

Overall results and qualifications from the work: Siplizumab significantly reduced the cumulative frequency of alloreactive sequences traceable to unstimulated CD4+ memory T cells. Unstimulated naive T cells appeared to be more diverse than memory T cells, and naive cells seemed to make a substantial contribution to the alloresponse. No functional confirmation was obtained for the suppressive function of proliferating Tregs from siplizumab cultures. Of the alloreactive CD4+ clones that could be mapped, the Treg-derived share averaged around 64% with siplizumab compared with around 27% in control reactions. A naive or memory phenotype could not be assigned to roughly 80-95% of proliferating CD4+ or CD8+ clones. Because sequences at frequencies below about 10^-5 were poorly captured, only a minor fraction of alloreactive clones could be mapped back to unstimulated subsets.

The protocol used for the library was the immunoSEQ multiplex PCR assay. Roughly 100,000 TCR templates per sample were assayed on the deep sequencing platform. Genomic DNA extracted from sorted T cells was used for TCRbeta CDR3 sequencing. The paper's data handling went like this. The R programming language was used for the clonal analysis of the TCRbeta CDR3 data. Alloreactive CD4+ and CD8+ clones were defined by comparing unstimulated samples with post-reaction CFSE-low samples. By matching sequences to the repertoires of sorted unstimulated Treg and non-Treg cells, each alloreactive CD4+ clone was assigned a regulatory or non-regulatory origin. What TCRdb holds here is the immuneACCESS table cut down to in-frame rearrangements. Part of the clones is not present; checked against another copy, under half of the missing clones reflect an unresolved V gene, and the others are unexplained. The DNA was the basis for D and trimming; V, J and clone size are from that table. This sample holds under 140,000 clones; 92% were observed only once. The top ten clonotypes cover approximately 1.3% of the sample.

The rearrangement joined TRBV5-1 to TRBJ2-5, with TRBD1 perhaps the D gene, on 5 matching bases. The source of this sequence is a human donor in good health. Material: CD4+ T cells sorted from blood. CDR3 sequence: CASSFGTGQETQYF. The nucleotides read TGCGCCAGCAGCTTCGGTACAGGACAAGAGACCCAGTACTTC.